Following are 28 T cell receptor beta chains from one sample sequenced in a study of blood T cells in healthy people across ages. With a J-beta primer mix and a sample-barcoded 5' primer, a second PCR ran roughly 7 to 11 cycles. TCRdb recomputed calls from the 5' RACE reads with MiXCR, one row per CDR3 protein. The table lists 550,000 to 750,000 distinct CDR3 sequences, more than 20% of them singletons. Sequences were obtained from blood. The source of these receptors is a man aged 70-80 years in good health.

The chain uses TRBV6-2 or TRBV6-3 and TRBJ2-1; D uncertain. CDR1 and CDR2 (germline): MNHEY, SVGEGT. V was shortened by 6 bases and J by 9 bases, with 12 bases between the two germline ends. The CDR3 length is 12 residues. The CDR3 region has the DNA TGTGCCAGCAGCCCAGAGGCAGGTGAGCAGTTCTTC. Protein sequence: CASSPEAGEQFF.

This clonotype turned up a few times. This chain connects TRBV20-1 to TRBJ2-1; no reliable D call. The germline CDR1 and CDR2 sequences are DFQATT and SNEGSKA (reference sequence). V lost 6 bases and J lost 4, with 19 bases in between. The CDR3 runs 15 residues. In DNA form, the CDR3 reads TGCAGTGCCCCTTCGGAAGCCGTTAGGTACAATGAGCAGTTCTTC. Its protein is CSAPSEAVRYNEQFF.

Regarding this clonotype: Relative to the germline gene, one junction end is altered; a read error may explain this. The chain has TRBV5-1 and TRBJ2-1, with no clear D. Germline CDR1 and CDR2: SGHRS and YFSETQ. This CDR3 has 13 residues. CDR3 residues: CASILGWSNEQFF. The DNA of the CDR3 is TGCGCCAGCATCTTGGGGTGGTCCAATGAGCAGTTCTTC.

A few counts support this clonotype. This chain joins TRBV27 and TRBJ2-7, with 9 bases fitting TRBD2. Germline CDR1 MNHEY, CDR2 SMNVEV (reference sequence). V dropped 2 bases and J dropped 2; count of bases not matched to a gene: 7. The CDR3 consists of 16 residues. The CDR3 is CASSLIGAGGPYEQYF. CDR3 coding DNA: TGTGCCAGCAGTTTAATCGGGGCGGGAGGGCCCTACGAGCAGTACTTC.

The chain employs TRBV25-1 and TRBJ2-2; the D is unclear. The CDR3 has 16 residues. Germline lookup yields CDR1 MGHDK and CDR2 SYGVNS. The ends were cut back, 2 bases at V and 1 base at J, with 11 bases in the middle. CDR3 sequence reads: CASSESQRVNTGELFF. DNA for the CDR3: TGTGCCAGCAGTGAAAGCCAGCGAGTGAACACCGGGGAGCTGTTTTTT.

V usage is TRBV18 and J usage is TRBJ2-7; 7 positions agree with TRBD1. The length of the CDR3 is 13 residues. The germline V gene encodes CDR1 KGHSH and CDR2 LQKENI. Germline trimming cut 3 bases from V and 4 bases from J; bases unmatched to any gene: 3. The CDR3 spells CASSPTGLYEQYF. Here the CDR3 DNA reads TGTGCCAGCTCACCGACAGGGTTGTACGAGCAGTACTTC.

This clonotype was seen a few times. J is TRBJ2-6 and V is TRBV27, with D unclear. Trimming took off 2 bases at V and 2 bases at J, with 7 bases between the two ends. The CDR3 consists of 15 residues. The germline CDR1 and CDR2 sequences are MNHEY and SMNVEV (reference sequence). CDR3 coding DNA: TGTGCCAGCAGTTTAAGGAGCACTGGGGCCAACGTCCTGACTTTC. Protein product: CASSLRSTGANVLTF.

This clonotype has just a few counts. One end of the junction varies from germline; a read error may be responsible. The chain carries TRBV4-1 and TRBJ2-6; possibly TRBD1 for D (5 bases). Germline CDR1 MGHRA, CDR2 YSYEKL. This CDR3 is built from 17 residues. In DNA, the CDR3 is TGCGCCAGCAGCCCGATTTTAATTGTGTCTGGGGCCAACGTCCCGACTTTC. This encodes CASSPILIVSGANVPTF.

This clonotype showed up just a few times. The gene calls are TRBV3-1 and TRBJ2-7, with 9 bases aligning to TRBD2. Germline CDR1 is LGHDT and CDR2 is YNNKEL (reference sequence). This CDR3 region has 14 residues. J was trimmed by 5 bases and V by 3 bases; bases with no gene match: 5. The chain's CDR3 is CASSHLAGDHEQYF. The CDR3 DNA is TGTGCCAGCAGCCATTTAGCGGGAGACCACGAGCAGTACTTC.

The V call is TRBV20-1, the J call TRBJ1-1, with 9 bases lining up with TRBD1. CDR1 is DFQATT, CDR2 SNEGSKA, per germline (reference sequence). Unmatched junction bases numbered 3, after V lost 3 bases and J lost 1 base. CDR3 size: 14 residues. The CDR3 sequence: CSARDRGGNTEAFF. In DNA, the CDR3 is TGCAGTGCTAGGGACAGGGGAGGGAACACTGAAGCTTTCTTT.

The V and J genes are TRBV20-1 and TRBJ2-7; a possible D gene is TRBD1 (5 bases). V lost 3 bases and J 2 bases, leaving 11 bases between the germline ends. CDR3 size: 13 residues. Germline-derived CDR1 and CDR2 are DFQATT and SNEGSKA (reference sequence). Written as DNA, the CDR3 is TGCAGTGCTAGTGACGACAGAGCCTACGAGCAGTACTTC. Residues: CSASDDRAYEQYF.

The V call is TRBV6-2 or TRBV6-3, the J call TRBJ2-2, with D possibly matching TRBD2 (5 bases). Germline CDR1 reads MNHEY; CDR2 reads SVGEGT. V lost 8 bases and J 0 bases, leaving 10 bases between the germline ends. CDR3 length: 14 residues. CDR3 sequence (DNA): TGTGCCAGCGGGGAGCGCGCGAACACCGGGGAGCTGTTTTTT. It is translated as CASGERANTGELFF.

This clonotype was recorded a few times. The chain employs TRBV20-1 and TRBJ2-7; D not resolved. With 2 bases removed from V and 0 bases from J, the gap between germline ends came to 11 bases. This CDR3 comprises 14 residues. Germline CDR1 is DFQATT and CDR2 is SNEGSKA (reference sequence). The CDR3 sequence: CSARLGGSSYEQYF. The CDR3 nucleotides read TGCAGTGCTAGATTGGGCGGATCCTCCTACGAGCAGTACTTC.

This clonotype appeared a few times. The J gene is TRBJ2-7, the V gene TRBV5-1; D is undetermined. The CDR3 has 14 amino acids. V was cut by 5 bases and J by 6 bases, with 18 bases left in between. Germline V gives CDR1 SGHRS, CDR2 YFSETQ. The CDR3 sequence: CASSPTSFTSEQYF. As DNA, the CDR3 is TGCGCCAGCAGTCCTACATCGTTTACGAGCGAGCAGTACTTC. The complete variable domain, with remaining parts taken from reference TRBV5-1 and TRBJ2-7, reads KAGVTQTPRYLIKTRGQQVTLSCSPISGHRSVSWYQQTPGQGLQFLFEYFSETQRNKGNFPGRFSGRQFSNSRSEMNVSTLELGDSALYLCASSPTSFTSEQYFGPGTRLTVT.

V gene TRBV6-5 combines with J gene TRBJ1-6; D gene uncertain. The CDR3 extends over 13 amino acids. V was trimmed by 3 bases and J by 3 bases, leaving 3 bases between them. The germline V gene has CDR1 MNHEY and CDR2 SVGAGI. CDR3 DNA sequence: TGTGCCAGCAGTTATGGCTATAATTCACCCCTCCACTTT. It is translated as CASSYGYNSPLHF.

This clonotype was detected only a few times. The chain has TRBV20-1 and TRBJ2-5; D is unresolved. The CDR3 sequence is 13 residues long. V lost 6 bases and J 1 base, leaving 12 bases between the germline ends. In germline, CDR1 is DFQATT, CDR2 SNEGSKA (reference sequence). Here the CDR3 reads CSAPPGGQETQYF. The CDR3 coding sequence is TGCAGTGCCCCCCCTGGCGGCCAAGAGACCCAGTACTTC.

CDR3 loop: CASSFGTERPYEQYF. The CDR3 bases are TGTGCCAGCAGCTTTGGAACCGAGCGTCCCTACGAGCAGTACTTC. The V gene is TRBV7-8, the J gene TRBJ2-7, with D uncertain. Germline CDR1 is SGHVS and CDR2 is FQNEAQ. The CDR3 extends over 15 amino acids. Trimming left V 3 bases short and J 2 bases short, with 14 bases between.

This clonotype has only a few counts. The chain joins TRBV5-1 to TRBJ2-7; possible D gene TRBD2, 6 bases. Germline CDR1 is SGHRS and CDR2 is YFSETQ. CDR3 size: 14 residues. V dropped 1 base and J dropped 4 bases, with 12 bases sitting between them. The CDR3 is CASSLYGSNYEQYF. For the CDR3, the DNA is TGCGCCAGCAGCTTGTACGGGAGTAATTACGAGCAGTACTTC.

This clonotype has a count of ten or more. The chain is built from TRBV6-5 and TRBJ2-1; no clear D. The germline V gene encodes CDR1 MNHEY and CDR2 SVGAGI. The CDR3 has 11 residues. V was clipped by 2 bases and J by 10 bases, with 6 bases between them. The CDR3 region is CASSYAGEQFF. CDR3 coding DNA: TGTGCCAGCAGTTACGCCGGGGAGCAGTTCTTC.

This chain joins TRBV25-1 and TRBJ2-7; 9 bases are a match to TRBD1. CDR1 and CDR2 (germline): MGHDK, SYGVNS. V trimming: 6 bases; J trimming: 5 bases; junction bases outside the gene matches: 5. The CDR3 covers 13 residues. Written as DNA, the CDR3 is TGTGCCAGCAGACTTGGGACAGGGCACGAGCAGTACTTC. Protein product: CASRLGTGHEQYF.

Only a few counts were recorded for this clonotype. This chain joins TRBV4-3 and TRBJ1-1; 9 bases are shared with TRBD1. CDR1 is LGHNA, CDR2 YSLEER, per germline. This CDR3 contains 15 residues. With V trimmed by 3 bases and J by 1 base, 3 bases remained unmatched. The CDR3 is CASSHLTGGNTEAFF. DNA of the CDR3: TGCGCCAGCAGCCATCTGACAGGGGGGAACACTGAAGCTTTCTTT.

The chain joins TRBV25-1 to TRBJ2-2, with 7 bases matching TRBD2. This CDR3 spans 16 amino acids. Germline V gene data show CDR1 as MGHDK and CDR2 as SYGVNS. The J segment lost 0 bases and the V segment lost 10 bases, leaving 11 bases of the junction unmatched. CDR3 coding DNA: TGTGCCACAGAGGGGCTAGCGGTCGCGAACACCGGGGAGCTGTTTTTT. Its translation: CATEGLAVANTGELFF. The full variable domain, in which reference TRBV25-1 and TRBJ2-2 provide the parts outside the CDR3, is EADIYQTPRYLVIGTGKKITLECSQTMGHDKMYWYQQDPGMELHLIHYSYGVNSTEKGDLSSESTVSRIRTEHFPLTLESARPSHTSQYLCATEGLAVANTGELFFGEGSRLTVL.

V gene TRBV11-2 combines with J gene TRBJ2-5; 9 nucleotides align to TRBD1. The end of the DNA is better explained by TRBJ2-7, so the J call may be wrong. Per germline, CDR1 SGHAT and CDR2 FQNNGV. This CDR3 is 16 amino acids long. The CDR3 DNA is TGTGCCAGCAGCTCGGACGGGACAGGGAGGACCTACGAGCAGTACTTC. It translates to CASSSDGTGRTYEQYF.

This clonotype was counted between two and nine times. The rearrangement joins TRBV10-3 to TRBJ2-1, with no clear D. Germline lookup yields CDR1 ENHRY and CDR2 SYGVKD. This CDR3 spans 14 amino acids. V dropped 3 bases and J dropped 6 bases, with 12 bases sitting between them. CDR3 loop: CAISDRPSLNEQFF. CDR3 sequence (DNA): TGTGCCATCAGTGACCGGCCTTCCCTCAATGAGCAGTTCTTC.

The chain links TRBV24-1 to TRBJ2-7; D is possibly TRBD2 (5 bases). Between the trimmed V and J ends, which lost 5 bases and 5 bases, there was a span of 6 bases. The CDR3 has 11 amino acids. Germline V gives CDR1 KGHDR, CDR2 SFDVKD. The CDR3 DNA reads as TGTGCCACCAGTGTCGGGAACGAGCAGTACTTC. Translation gives CATSVGNEQYF.

V and J are TRBV12-3 or TRBV12-4 and TRBJ1-5; TRBD1 agrees at 7 bases. This CDR3 region has 15 residues. The V and J ends lost 6 bases and 4 bases, in that order; junction bases with no gene match: 9. DNA for the CDR3: TGTGCCAGCAGGTCCACCGGGACAGATAATCAGCCCCAGCATTTT. This encodes CASRSTGTDNQPQHF.

This clonotype was counted a few times. V and J are TRBV3-1 and TRBJ2-1, with D perhaps TRBD2 (6 bases). Germline lookup yields CDR1 LGHDT and CDR2 YNNKEL (reference sequence). Trimming cost V 3 bases and J 7 bases, with 7 bases left between them. This CDR3 is 12 amino acids long. The CDR3 DNA follows: TGTGCCAGCAGCCATCTAGCGAATGAGCAGTTCTTC. It encodes CASSHLANEQFF.

This clonotype was seen a handful of times. This chain joins TRBV2 and TRBJ2-7; D might be TRBD2 (6 bases). This CDR3 region has 14 residues. Trimming took off 3 bases at V and 6 bases at J, with 15 bases between the two ends. CDR1 and CDR2 (germline): SNHLY, FYNNEI. The CDR3 protein is CASSEEGVVSEQYF. The DNA for the CDR3 is TGTGCCAGCAGTGAGGAGGGTGTTGTCAGCGAGCAGTACTTC. Variable domain in full (rest from reference TRBV2 and TRBJ2-7): EPEVTQTPSHQVTQMGQEVILRCVPISNHLYFYWYRQILGQKVEFLVSFYNNEISEKSEIFDDQFSVERPDGSNFTLKIRSTKLEDSAMYFCASSEEGVVSEQYFGPGTRLTVT.